This T cell receptor beta chain stems from a study of monozygotic twins with cystic fibrosis. As for the study in general: With about 15 PCR cycles, barcoded libraries came from 3 to 3.5 micrograms of fragmented DNA. Broader study findings: V usage most resembled the co-twin in 13 of 16 pairs.

Notes on this clone: What it recognizes is unknown.

Looked up from germline, CDR1 is MNHNY and CDR2 is SVGAGI (reference sequence). V was pared by 6 bases and J by 6 bases, with 8 bases between. This CDR3 spans 12 amino acids. Libraries were prepared by immunoSEQ multiplex PCR; TCRdb keeps only in-frame clonotypes and omits some of them. The data contain about 8,000 clones, 94% of them singletons. The sequenced sample consisted of blood. The chain carries TRBV6-6 and TRBJ2-2; D unclear. The sequence was collected from a boy aged 2 to 10 with cystic fibrosis. The CDR3 protein is CASSLVPGELFF. CDR3 nucleotide sequence: TGTGCCAGCAGCCTAGTTCCCGGGGAGCTGTTTTTT.